These 26 T cell receptor beta chains share one sample of origin, sequenced in a study of PD-1 blockade in classical Hodgkin lymphoma. Every patient relapsed after autologous stem cell transplantation, and brentuximab vedotin exposure varied. Sequencing was performed with immunoSEQ multiplex PCR; in TCRdb, only in-frame clones are kept and a portion is missing. Of under 20,000 clones in the sample, roughly 85% were seen once. The specimen comprised peripheral blood mononuclear cells (PBMCs), sampled before the second cycle of nivolumab. The source of these receptors is a human donor with classical Hodgkin lymphoma.

This chain uses TRBV27 with TRBJ2-5; the match to TRBD2 covers 7 bases. V lost 10 bases and J lost 4; bases outside the gene matches: 27. Germline lookup yields CDR1 MNHEY and CDR2 SMNVEV (reference sequence). This CDR3 comprises 19 residues. CDR3 sequence reads: CATPWSALGGERGRETQYF. The CDR3, as DNA: TGTGCCACCCCATGGTCCGCGCTGGGGGGGGAACGGGGGAGAGAGACCCAGTACTTC.

This chain joins TRBV7-8 and TRBJ2-5; D is perhaps TRBD1 or TRBD2 (7 bases each). The CDR3 totals 16 residues. The germline V gene has CDR1 SGHVS and CDR2 FQNEAQ. V shed 2 bases and J shed 2 bases, with 15 bases lying between them. CDR3 sequence (DNA): TGTGCCAGCAGCTTATTCGGGGGGACAGCTCAAGAGACCCAGTACTTC. Protein product: CASSLFGGTAQETQYF.

The chain combines TRBV15 with TRBJ1-2; D remains ambiguous. The germline CDR1 and CDR2 sequences are LNHNV and YYDKDF (reference sequence). The CDR3 extends over 14 amino acids. The ends were cut back, 0 bases at V and 6 bases at J, with 11 bases in the middle. This CDR3 reads CATSREENRDGYTF. The CDR3 region has the DNA TGTGCCACCAGCAGAGAAGAAAACCGAGATGGCTACACCTTC.

This rearrangement joins TRBV7-8 to TRBJ1-5; 7 bases align to TRBD1. Germline trimming cut 5 bases from V and 4 bases from J; bases unmatched to any gene: 8. CDR1 and CDR2 from the germline V gene are SGHVS and FQNEAQ. The CDR3 sequence is 15 residues long. CDR3 sequence (DNA): TGTGCCAGCAGCCTTGAGGGACAGTCAAATCAGCCCCAGCATTTT. Residues: CASSLEGQSNQPQHF.

The chain employs TRBV10-3 and TRBJ2-7; D is possibly TRBD1 (6 bases). V gave up 3 bases and J gave up 3 bases, with 9 bases separating them. Germline assignment: CDR1 ENHRY and CDR2 SYGVKD. This CDR3 has 13 amino acids. CDR3 in DNA: TGTGCCATCAGTGATGTAGGGGGCTACGAGCAGTACTTC. It translates to CAISDVGGYEQYF.

This chain connects TRBV7-9 to TRBJ2-5, with a possible D match to TRBD1 (6 bases). This CDR3 is 17 amino acids long. Germline-derived CDR1 and CDR2 are SEHNR and FQNEAQ (reference sequence). Trimming removed 6 bases at V and 3 bases at J, with 23 bases between. CDR3 residues: CASSPYTARTAKETQYF. The CDR3, as DNA: TGTGCCAGCAGTCCGTACACCGCCCGGACAGCAAAAGAGACCCAGTACTTC.

V gene TRBV6-1 combines with J gene TRBJ2-6, with unresolved D. Per the germline V gene, CDR1 is MNHNS and CDR2 is SASEGT. Trimming left V 1 base short and J 0 bases short, with 4 bases between. The CDR3 consists of 15 residues. For the CDR3, the DNA is TGTGCCAGCAGTGAAGTGAGCTCTGGGGCCAACGTCCTGACTTTC. Encoded protein: CASSEVSSGANVLTF.

This clone was picked up one time. V is TRBV9 and J is TRBJ2-2, with no clear D. The CDR3 has 12 residues. Germline V lookup: CDR1 SGDLS, CDR2 YYNGEE. Trimming cost V 3 bases and J 6 bases, with 6 bases left between them. The CDR3 DNA sequence: TGTGCCAGCAGCGCCCTCTCCGGGGAGCTGTTTTTT. Its translation: CASSALSGELFF.

V gene TRBV7-9 combines with J gene TRBJ2-1; 8 bases fit TRBD2. The CDR3 is 15 amino acids. Germline V lookup: CDR1 SEHNR, CDR2 FQNEAQ (reference sequence). The ends lost 5 bases at V and 4 bases at J; junction bases unmatched: 7. CDR3 in DNA: TGTGCCAGCAGCCTCGGGGGGGCCCGGTACAATGAGCAGTTCTTC. Translating it yields CASSLGGARYNEQFF.

CDR3 sequence: CASTPTGSKNIQYF. The CDR3 DNA reads TGTGCCAGCACACCGACAGGGTCCAAAAACATTCAGTACTTC. This sequence joins TRBV6-6 and TRBJ2-4, with TRBD1 matching 7 bases. The CDR3 length is 14 residues. V lost 7 bases to trimming and J lost 2 bases; unmatched junction nucleotides: 5. In germline, CDR1 is MNHNY, CDR2 SVGAGI (reference sequence).

The genes are TRBV7-8 and TRBJ2-7; 10 bases agree with TRBD1. The CDR3 is 15 amino acids. In germline, CDR1 is SGHVS, CDR2 FQNEAQ. The trim removed 1 base at V and 4 bases at J, leaving 4 bases unmatched. The CDR3 reads CASSLGDRGVYEQYF. In nucleotides, the CDR3 is TGTGCCAGCAGCTTAGGGGACAGGGGAGTATACGAGCAGTACTTC. Combining the CDR3 with reference TRBV7-8 and TRBJ2-7 gives the whole variable domain GAGVSQSPRYKVAKRGQDVALRCDPISGHVSLFWYQQALGQGPEFLTYFQNEAQLDKSGLPSDRFFAERPEGSVSTLKIQRTQQEDSAVYLCASSLGDRGVYEQYFGPGTRLTVT.

The chain has TRBV2 and TRBJ1-4; perhaps TRBD1 as D (5 bases). The CDR3 totals 12 residues. Germline CDR1 SNHLY, CDR2 FYNNEI. V shed 7 bases and J shed 10 bases, with 13 bases lying between them. The CDR3 sequence: CASTGTEVKLFF. The CDR3 nucleotides read TGTGCCAGCACCGGGACCGAGGTAAAACTGTTTTTT.

The chain is built from TRBV5-1 and TRBJ2-3, with a weak D call TRBD1 (6 bases). This CDR3 comprises 14 residues. V lost 0 bases and J 4 bases, leaving 9 bases between the germline ends. CDR1 and CDR2 from the germline V gene are SGHRS and YFSETQ. The CDR3 region is CASSLGGPADTQYF. The CDR3 bases are TGCGCCAGCAGCTTGGGGGGGCCTGCAGATACGCAGTATTTT.

This chain links TRBV19 with TRBJ1-6; 9 nucleotides line up with TRBD1. The CDR3 is made up of 15 amino acids. The germline CDR1 and CDR2 sequences are LNHDA and SQIVND (reference sequence). J gave up 4 bases and V 6 bases, and 4 bases lay outside the gene matches. CDR3: CASSTGGSYNSPLHF. CDR3 DNA: TGTGCCAGTAGCACAGGGGGCTCGTATAATTCACCCCTCCACTTT. The full variable domain, in which reference TRBV19 and TRBJ1-6 provide the parts outside the CDR3, is DGGITQSPKYLFRKEGQNVTLSCEQNLNHDAMYWYRQDPGQGLRLIYYSQIVNDFQKGDIAEGYSVSREKKESFPLTVTSAQKNPTAFYLCASSTGGSYNSPLHFGNGTRLTVT.

The chain employs TRBV9 and TRBJ2-3, with no clear D. V was shortened by 1 base and J by 2 bases, with 8 bases between the two germline ends. Germline values: CDR1 SGDLS, CDR2 YYNGEE. CDR3 size: 14 residues. For the CDR3, the DNA is TGTGCCAGCAGCGTAAACAGCTACACAGATACGCAGTATTTT. As protein: CASSVNSYTDTQYF.

The V call is TRBV21-1, the J call TRBJ2-7; TRBD2, the table's D call, lacks a check against the DNA. TRBV21-1 is marked as a pseudogene. This CDR3 contains 15 residues. The CDR3 protein is CASSKTGGPTYEQYF. CDR3 nucleotides: TGTGCCAGCAGCAAAACGGGGGGACCAACCTACGAGCAGTACTTC.

The chain links TRBV4-2 to TRBJ2-7, with a possible D match to TRBD2 (5 bases). The germline V gene has CDR1 LGHNA and CDR2 YNFKEQ. This CDR3 contains 15 residues. The ends were cut back, 4 bases at V and 1 base at J, with 14 bases in the middle. CDR3 loop: CASSPGLGDSYEQYF. Written as DNA, the CDR3 is TGTGCCAGCAGCCCCGGACTTGGGGATTCCTACGAGCAGTACTTC.

The chain recombines TRBV27 with TRBJ1-4, with D perhaps matching TRBD1 (5 bases). CDR1 is MNHEY, CDR2 SMNVEV, per germline (reference sequence). The V and J ends lost 5 bases and 7 bases respectively, with 17 bases between them. This CDR3 is 15 amino acids long. The CDR3 sequence: CASSQKGHGGEKLFF. The CDR3 DNA is TGTGCCAGCAGTCAGAAGGGGCATGGAGGTGAAAAACTGTTTTTT.

The rearrangement joins TRBV5-1 to TRBJ1-2; D gene unclear. V gave up 4 bases and J gave up 8 bases, with 15 bases separating them. The CDR3 loop spans 13 amino acids. Per germline, CDR1 SGHRS and CDR2 YFSETQ. CDR3 nucleotides: TGCGCCAGCAGCCAAGGAGGTCTGAGAGGCTACACCTTC. Residues: CASSQGGLRGYTF. Combining the CDR3 with reference TRBV5-1 and TRBJ1-2 gives the whole variable domain KAGVTQTPRYLIKTRGQQVTLSCSPISGHRSVSWYQQTPGQGLQFLFEYFSETQRNKGNFPGRFSGRQFSNSRSEMNVSTLELGDSALYLCASSQGGLRGYTFGSGTRLTVV.

This sequence joins TRBV7-8 and TRBJ1-1; D is uncertain. The CDR3 has 13 amino acids. Trimming took off 1 base at V and 7 bases at J, with 10 bases between the two ends. Germline assignment: CDR1 SGHVS and CDR2 FQNEAQ. DNA for the CDR3: TGTGCCAGCAGCTTAGACCCGGGGAGTGAAGCTTTCTTT. Translating it yields CASSLDPGSEAFF.

The gene calls are TRBV2 and TRBJ1-2, with TRBD1 identical over 7 bases. CDR1 and CDR2 from the germline V gene are SNHLY and FYNNEI. V shed 6 bases and J 6 bases; nucleotides not matched to a gene: 13. This CDR3 is 15 amino acids long. The CDR3 sequence is CASSHKQTGYNGYTF. In DNA form, the CDR3 reads TGTGCCAGCAGCCACAAACAGACAGGGTACAATGGCTACACCTTC.

This sequence joins TRBV6-5 and TRBJ2-1; 12 nucleotides agree with TRBD2. V lost 4 bases, J lost 0 bases, and 1 base stayed unmatched. The CDR3 contains 16 residues. Germline-derived CDR1 and CDR2 are MNHEY and SVGAGI. The CDR3 region has the DNA TGTGCCAGCAGTTCGACTAGCGGGGGCTCCTACAATGAGCAGTTCTTC. It specifies CASSSTSGGSYNEQFF.

The rearrangement links TRBV7-3 to TRBJ2-1, with 7 bases matching TRBD1. From germline, CDR1 is SGHTA and CDR2 FQGTGA. The CDR3 is 15 residues long. Trimming at V came to 5 bases and at J to 0 bases, leaving 4 bases not matched to a gene. The CDR3 sequence: CASSPQGSSYNEQFF. The CDR3 DNA is TGTGCCAGCAGCCCACAGGGGAGCTCCTACAATGAGCAGTTCTTC.

V usage is TRBV5-1 and J usage is TRBJ2-5; 12 positions match TRBD2. Trimming cost V 3 bases and J 5 bases; bases outside gene matches: 5. The CDR3 has 15 residues. Germline assignment: CDR1 SGHRS and CDR2 YFSETQ. CDR3 sequence reads: CASSSEGTSGETQYF. CDR3 coding DNA: TGCGCCAGCAGCTCCGAAGGGACTAGCGGGGAGACCCAGTACTTC.

This clone was seen only once. The chain recombines TRBV2 with TRBJ1-1, with D tentatively TRBD1 (6 bases). Trimming removed 8 bases from V and 0 bases from J, with 22 bases in between. Germline values: CDR1 SNHLY, CDR2 FYNNEI. The CDR3 is made up of 17 amino acids. Here the CDR3 reads CASGNRAKTLMNTEAFF. CDR3 coding DNA: TGTGCCAGCGGAAACAGGGCGAAAACCCTTATGAACACTGAAGCTTTCTTT.

The rearrangement uses TRBV7-6 and TRBJ2-3; 7 positions match TRBD2. In germline, CDR1 is SGHVS, CDR2 FNYEAQ. J gave up 1 base and V 5 bases, and 9 bases lay outside the gene matches. The CDR3 extends over 16 amino acids. As DNA, the CDR3 is TGTGCCAGCAGCCCCTGGGGGGGTGAGGGCACAGATACGCAGTATTTT. It specifies CASSPWGGEGTDTQYF.